Many counts were recorded for the clone carrying this T cell receptor (beta chain). This sample was included in a study of T-cell reconstitution after alpha-beta-depleted transplantation in children. Unique molecular identifiers were incorporated during preparation of the TCRbeta library. Each CDR3 protein is one row after TCRdb ran MiXCR on the PCR reads. The data hold fewer than 120,000 distinct CDR3 sequences, with approximately 10% observed a single time. The sequences come from PBMCs from the stem cell graft donor, collected from the stem cell graft. The TCR originated in a human donor who donated a stem cell graft to a child with acute lymphoblastic leukemia.

The CDR3 nucleotides read TGCAGTGCTCACCGGGACAGGGTTTCTCCAAGCTCCTACAATGAGCAGTTCTTC. Residues: CSAHRDRVSPSSYNEQFF. The rearrangement joins TRBV20-1 to TRBJ2-1; 9 positions match TRBD1. Germline CDR1 and CDR2: DFQATT and SNEGSKA (reference sequence). The CDR3 has 18 amino acids. The trim removed 5 bases at V and 0 bases at J, leaving 14 bases unmatched.